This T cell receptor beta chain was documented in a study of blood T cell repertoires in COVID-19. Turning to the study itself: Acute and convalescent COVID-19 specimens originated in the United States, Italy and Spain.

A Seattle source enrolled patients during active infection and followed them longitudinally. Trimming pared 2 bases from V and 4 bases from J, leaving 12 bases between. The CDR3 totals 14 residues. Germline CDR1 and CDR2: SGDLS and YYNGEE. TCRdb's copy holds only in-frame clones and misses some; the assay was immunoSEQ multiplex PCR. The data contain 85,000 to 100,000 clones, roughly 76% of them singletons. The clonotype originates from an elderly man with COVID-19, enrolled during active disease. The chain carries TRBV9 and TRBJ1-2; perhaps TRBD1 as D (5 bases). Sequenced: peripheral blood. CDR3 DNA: TGTGCCAGCAGCGTGACCGGGACTTCCTATGGCTACACCTTC. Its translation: CASSVTGTSYGYTF.